Listed below are T cell receptor beta chains from one sample, sequenced in a study of shared T cell receptors in the human thymus. The table came from immunoSEQ multiplex PCR; TCRdb's copy has only in-frame clones and leaves some out. The data contain under 850,000 clones, roughly 90% of them singletons. The same data also went into a second study, on human thymus T cells.

Source material: thymocytes. All receptors derive from a boy younger than two with a congenital heart defect. The CDR3 runs from the conserved cysteine through the conserved F or W. The D gene is left open where the match is weak. Size is stated for part of the rows, as once, few or many counts, or as a class when the clone is expanded.

clone size,J gene,D gene,V gene,CDR3 DNA,CDR3 protein
-,TRBJ2-4,-,TRBV28,TGTGCCAGCAGTACCCCGGGACACGGGGCCAAAAACATTCAGTACTTC,CASSTPGHGAKNIQYF
-,TRBJ2-3,TRBD2,TRBV4-3,TGCGCCAGCAGCCAAATTCATACTAGCGGGAGGGGTACAGATACGCAGTATTTT,CASSQIHTSGRGTDTQYF
-,TRBJ1-2,-,TRBV19,TGTGCCAGTAGGTCGGTGGAGGTCCCAGGGACACGAGGGAACTATGGCTACACCTTC,CASRSVEVPGTRGNYGYTF
-,TRBJ2-1,TRBD2,TRBV19,TGTGCCAGTAGTAAAACTAGCGGGAGAGAGCAGTTCTTC,CASSKTSGREQFF
few,TRBJ1-1,-,TRBV4-2,TGTGCCAGCAGCCATGGGGGGGACCCCGGCGGGGGCACTGAAGCTTTCTTT,CASSHGGDPGGGTEAFF
-,TRBJ2-6,-,TRBV25-1,TGTGCCAGCAGGGGCGGGGCCCTCGGTCCTGGGGCCAACGTCCTGACTTTC,CASRGGALGPGANVLTF
-,TRBJ2-7,TRBD2,TRBV27,TGTGCCAGCAGCTCCACTAGCGGGAGAACCTTCTACGAGCAGTACTTC,CASSSTSGRTFYEQYF
once,TRBJ2-5,-,TRBV14,TGTGCCAGCAGCCAAGATTGGCCAGGGTTTGGCCAAGAGACCCAGTACTTC,CASSQDWPGFGQETQYF
once,TRBJ1-2,-,TRBV27,TGTGCCAGCAGTGTCCCCACCCTCTCGGGGGGCTACACCTTC,CASSVPTLSGGYTF
-,TRBJ2-2,TRBD1,TRBV18,TGTGCCAGCTCACCAAGGGGGCAGGCATCACACACCGGGGAGCTGTTTTTT,CASSPRGQASHTGELFF
-,TRBJ2-7,TRBD1,TRBV30,TGTGCCTGGAGTCTTACAGGGGATCGCTACGAGCAGTACTTC,CAWSLTGDRYEQYF
-,TRBJ2-5,TRBD1,TRBV30,TGTGCCTGGAGTGTACCCACAGGGGGTGCCCCCTCGTACCAAGAGACCCAGTACTTC,CAWSVPTGGAPSYQETQYF
-,TRBJ2-7,TRBD2,TRBV6-4,TGTGCCAGCAGTGAGTTAGCGGGAGACTACGAGCAGTACTTC,CASSELAGDYEQYF
once,TRBJ2-7,TRBD1,TRBV19,TGTGCCAGTAGTATGGGTCCGAGACAGGGTCTCAACGAGCAGTACTTC,CASSMGPRQGLNEQYF
once,TRBJ2-7,TRBD1,TRBV7-2,TGTGCCAGCAGCTTAGGGGGCACAGGGGACAACTCCTACGAGCAGTACTTC,CASSLGGTGDNSYEQYF
-,TRBJ2-1,TRBD2,TRBV4-3,TGCGCCAGCAGCCAAAAGAGGGTGGGGGGGGAGGGCCACAATGAGCAGTTCTTC,CASSQKRVGGEGHNEQFF
-,TRBJ2-7,-,TRBV4-2,TGTGCCAGCAGCCAAGATGGGCGGGGACGCAACTCCTACGAGCAGTACTTC,CASSQDGRGRNSYEQYF
-,TRBJ2-7,TRBD1,TRBV2,TGTGCCAGCAGACCTCCGGGACAGGGGGCTACTTCGAGCTCCTACGAGCAGTACTTC,CASRPPGQGATSSSYEQYF
once,TRBJ2-7,-,TRBV27,TGTGCCAGCAGTTGGGCAGAGAATTACGAGCAGTACTTC,CASSWAENYEQYF
-,TRBJ2-7,-,TRBV5-1,TGCGCCAGCAGCTTGGTTGGACTGTCTAGCTCCTACGAGCAGTACTTC,CASSLVGLSSSYEQYF
-,TRBJ2-7,-,TRBV5-4,TGTGCCAGCAGCGTAGGGGGGGCAAGAAACGAGCAGTACTTC,CASSVGGARNEQYF
-,TRBJ1-2,-,TRBV19,TGTGCCAGTAGGCGGGCTAACTATGGCTACACCTTC,CASRRANYGYTF
-,TRBJ2-2,-,TRBV5-1,TGCGCCAGCAGCTTGGCGGGCCAGGGGTGGGTCACCGGGGAGCTGTTTTTT,CASSLAGQGWVTGELFF
-,TRBJ2-7,-,TRBV7-9,TGTGCCAGCAGCAAACGAAAGGGGAAGCCTTTCTCCTACGAGCAGTACTTC,CASSKRKGKPFSYEQYF
once,TRBJ2-3,-,TRBV4-1,TGCGCCACCTCGGACCTGGAGCGGCGATCCCATTTT,CATSDLERRSHF
-,TRBJ1-1,TRBD1,TRBV9,TGTGCCAGCAGCCCCCGCCTGGGACAGGGGGCGAAAGGGGGCGGAAGGATGAACACTGAAGCTTTCTTT,CASSPRLGQGAKGGGRMNTEAFF
-,TRBJ2-1,-,TRBV19,TGTGCCAGTAGTGGGGCGGAAGACTACAATGAGCAGTTCTTC,CASSGAEDYNEQFF
-,TRBJ2-7,-,TRBV4-3,TGCGCCAGCAGCCAAGATGGGCGTCAGGAGGGGACTGGTCCCTACGAGCAGTACTTC,CASSQDGRQEGTGPYEQYF
-,TRBJ2-7,-,TRBV28,TGTGCCACCTACCCTAGGGGGTCCTACGAGCAGTACTTC,CATYPRGSYEQYF
-,TRBJ1-5,-,TRBV28,TGTGCCAGCAGTTTATGGCGCAGGGAGGAAGATCAGCCCCAGCATTTT,CASSLWRREEDQPQHF
-,TRBJ2-3,TRBD2,TRBV5-1,TGCGCCAGCAGCTTGGGGCGAGCGGGAGTACCAGATACGCAGTATTTT,CASSLGRAGVPDTQYF
-,TRBJ2-5,-,TRBV18,TGTGCCAGCTCACCTTACCCCTTGGGGGCGGAAGGGACCCAGTACTTC,CASSPYPLGAEGTQYF
-,TRBJ2-7,-,TRBV9,TGTGCCAGCAGCCCCGACAGGCGTATATACGAGCAGTACTTC,CASSPDRRIYEQYF
once,TRBJ2-1,-,TRBV13,TGTGCCAGCAGCTACCGTGGAGGGTTGGTTTACAATGAGCAGTTCTTC,CASSYRGGLVYNEQFF
-,TRBJ2-3,TRBD1,TRBV6-1,TGTGCCAGCAGTGAATGGACAGGGGGCAGTCGAACAGATACGCAGTATTTT,CASSEWTGGSRTDTQYF
-,TRBJ1-4,TRBD1,TRBV5-1,TGCGCCAGCAGCGTCCCGGGGGGACAGGCCTTTAATGAAAAACTGTTTTTT,CASSVPGGQAFNEKLFF
-,TRBJ2-3,-,TRBV4-3,TGCGCCAGCAGCCAAGGTCTAGAGGGTCCAGATACGCAGTATTTT,CASSQGLEGPDTQYF
-,TRBJ1-4,-,TRBV28,TGTGCCAGCAGCCTACCCCGGGGGACTTGGAATGAAAAACTGTTTTTT,CASSLPRGTWNEKLFF
-,TRBJ2-1,TRBD1,TRBV2,TGTGCCAGCAGTGAAGCTCGGGGACAGGATAAACATGAGCAGTTCTTC,CASSEARGQDKHEQFF
-,TRBJ1-5,-,TRBV7-2,TGTGCCAGCAGCCCCGGGGGAGGGCGCAATCAGCCCCAGCATTTT,CASSPGGGRNQPQHF
-,TRBJ2-5,-,TRBV29-1,TGCAGCGTAGACTGCGGGACGCGGGCTATCCAAGAGACCCAGTACTTC,CSVDCGTRAIQETQYF
once,TRBJ2-7,-,TRBV5-5,TGTGCCAGCAGCTGGGGGCATCTCTACGAGCAGTACTTC,CASSWGHLYEQYF